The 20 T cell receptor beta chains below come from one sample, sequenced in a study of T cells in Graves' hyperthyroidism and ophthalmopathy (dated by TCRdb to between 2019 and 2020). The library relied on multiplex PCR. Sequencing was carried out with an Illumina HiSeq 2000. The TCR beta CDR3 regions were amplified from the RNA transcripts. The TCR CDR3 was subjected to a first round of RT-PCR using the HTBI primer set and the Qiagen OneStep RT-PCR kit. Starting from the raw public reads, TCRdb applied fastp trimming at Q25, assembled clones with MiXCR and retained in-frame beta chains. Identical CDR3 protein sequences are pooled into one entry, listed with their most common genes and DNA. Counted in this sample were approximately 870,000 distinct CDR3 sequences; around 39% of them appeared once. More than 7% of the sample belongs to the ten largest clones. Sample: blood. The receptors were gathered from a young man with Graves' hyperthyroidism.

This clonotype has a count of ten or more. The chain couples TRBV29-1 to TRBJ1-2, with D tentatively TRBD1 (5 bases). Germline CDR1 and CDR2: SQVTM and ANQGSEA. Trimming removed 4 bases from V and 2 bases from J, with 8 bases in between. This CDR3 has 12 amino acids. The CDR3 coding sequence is TGCAGCGTTGCGGAGGGGAACTATGGCTACACCTTC. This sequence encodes CSVAEGNYGYTF.

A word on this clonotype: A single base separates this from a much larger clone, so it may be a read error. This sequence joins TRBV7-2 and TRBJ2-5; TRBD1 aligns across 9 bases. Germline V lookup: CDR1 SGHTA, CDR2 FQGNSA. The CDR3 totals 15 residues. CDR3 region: CASSGAGTGRETQHF. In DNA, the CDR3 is TGTGCCAGCAGCGGCGCCGGGACAGGGAGAGAGACCCAGCACTTC.

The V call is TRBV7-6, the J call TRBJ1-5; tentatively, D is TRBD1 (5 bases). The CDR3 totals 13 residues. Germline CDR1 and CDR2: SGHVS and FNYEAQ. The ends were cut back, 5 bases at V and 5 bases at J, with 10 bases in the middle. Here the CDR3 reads CASSPGLYQPQHF. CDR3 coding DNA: TGTGCCAGCAGCCCGGGACTCTATCAGCCCCAGCATTTT. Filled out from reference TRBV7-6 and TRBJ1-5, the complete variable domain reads GAGVSQSPRYKVTKRGQDVALRCDPISGHVSLYWYRQALGQGPEFLTYFNYEAQQDKSGLPNDRFSAERPEGSISTLTIQRTEQRDSAMYRCASSPGLYQPQHFGDGTRLSIL.

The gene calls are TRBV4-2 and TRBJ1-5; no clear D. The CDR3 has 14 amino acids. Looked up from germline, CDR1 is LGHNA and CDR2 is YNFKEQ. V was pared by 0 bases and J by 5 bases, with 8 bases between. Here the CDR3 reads CASSQDVGDQPQHF. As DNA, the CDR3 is TGTGCCAGCAGCCAAGATGTCGGGGATCAGCCCCAGCATTTT.

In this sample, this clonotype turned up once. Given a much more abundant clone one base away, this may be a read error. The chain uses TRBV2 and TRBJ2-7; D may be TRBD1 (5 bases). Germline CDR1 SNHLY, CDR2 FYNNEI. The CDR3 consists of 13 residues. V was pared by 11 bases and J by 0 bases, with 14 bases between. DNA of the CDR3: TGTGCCCAGCGAAAGGACACCTCCTACGAGCAGTACTTC. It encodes CAQRKDTSYEQYF.

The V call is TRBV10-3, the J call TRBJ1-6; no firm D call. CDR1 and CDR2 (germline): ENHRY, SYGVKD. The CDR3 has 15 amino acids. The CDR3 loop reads CVTSEFAGVDSPLHF. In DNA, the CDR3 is TGTGTCACCAGTGAGTTTGCTGGGGTTGACTCACCCCTCCACTTT.

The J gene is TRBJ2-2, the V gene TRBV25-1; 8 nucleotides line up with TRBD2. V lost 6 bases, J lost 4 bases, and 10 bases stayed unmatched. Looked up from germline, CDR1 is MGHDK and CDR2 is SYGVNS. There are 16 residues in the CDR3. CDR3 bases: TGTGCCAGCAGCCAAACAAGCGGGGGAACCACCGGGGAGCTGTTTTTT. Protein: CASSQTSGGTTGELFF.

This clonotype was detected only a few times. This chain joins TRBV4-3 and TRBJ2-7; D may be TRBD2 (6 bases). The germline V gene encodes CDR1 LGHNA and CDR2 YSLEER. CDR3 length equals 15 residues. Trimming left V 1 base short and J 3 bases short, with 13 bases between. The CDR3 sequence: CASSQGRDFLYEQYF. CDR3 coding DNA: TGCGCCAGCAGCCAAGGGCGGGACTTCCTCTACGAGCAGTACTTC.

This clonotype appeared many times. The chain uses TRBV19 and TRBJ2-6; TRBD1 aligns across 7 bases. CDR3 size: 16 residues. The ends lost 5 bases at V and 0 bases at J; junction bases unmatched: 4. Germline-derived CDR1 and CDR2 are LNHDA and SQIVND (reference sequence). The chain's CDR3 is CASSSGTDSGANVLTF. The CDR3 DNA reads TGTGCCAGTAGTTCCGGGACAGACTCTGGGGCCAACGTCCTGACTTTC.

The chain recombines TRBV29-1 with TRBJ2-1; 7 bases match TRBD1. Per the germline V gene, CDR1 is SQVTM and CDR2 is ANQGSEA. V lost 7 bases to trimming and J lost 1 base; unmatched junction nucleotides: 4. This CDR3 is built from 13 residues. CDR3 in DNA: TGCAGCGCACGACAGGGATCCTACAATGAGCAGTTCTTC. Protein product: CSARQGSYNEQFF.

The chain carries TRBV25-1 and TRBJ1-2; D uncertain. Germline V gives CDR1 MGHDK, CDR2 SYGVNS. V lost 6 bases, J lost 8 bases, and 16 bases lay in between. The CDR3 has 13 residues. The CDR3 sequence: CASRGGESDGYTF. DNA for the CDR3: TGTGCCAGCAGAGGTGGGGAATCGGACGGCTACACCTTC.

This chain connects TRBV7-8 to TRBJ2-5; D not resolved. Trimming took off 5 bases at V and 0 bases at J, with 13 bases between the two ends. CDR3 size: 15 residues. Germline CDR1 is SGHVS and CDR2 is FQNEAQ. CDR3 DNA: TGTGCCAGCAGCCCCAAGCTGGGATACCAAGAGACCCAGTACTTC. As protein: CASSPKLGYQETQYF.

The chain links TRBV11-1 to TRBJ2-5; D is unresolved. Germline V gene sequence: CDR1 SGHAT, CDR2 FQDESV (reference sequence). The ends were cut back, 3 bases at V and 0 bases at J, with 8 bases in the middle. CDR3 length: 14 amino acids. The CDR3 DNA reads TGTGCCAGCAGCTTTGATGAGAACCAAGAGACCCAGTACTTC. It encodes CASSFDENQETQYF. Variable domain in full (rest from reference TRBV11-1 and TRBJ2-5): EAEVAQSPRYKITEKSQAVAFWCDPISGHATLYWYRQILGQGPELLVQFQDESVVDDSQLPKDRFSAERLKGVDSTLKIQPAELGDSAMYLCASSFDENQETQYFGPGTRLLVL.

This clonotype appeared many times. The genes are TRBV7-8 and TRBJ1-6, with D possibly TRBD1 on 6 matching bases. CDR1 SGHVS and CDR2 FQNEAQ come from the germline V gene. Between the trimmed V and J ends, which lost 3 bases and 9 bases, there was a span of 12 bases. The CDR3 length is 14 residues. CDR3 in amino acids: CASSLGGVGSPLHF. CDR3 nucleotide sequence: TGTGCCAGCAGCTTGGGGGGCGTTGGTTCACCCCTCCACTTT.

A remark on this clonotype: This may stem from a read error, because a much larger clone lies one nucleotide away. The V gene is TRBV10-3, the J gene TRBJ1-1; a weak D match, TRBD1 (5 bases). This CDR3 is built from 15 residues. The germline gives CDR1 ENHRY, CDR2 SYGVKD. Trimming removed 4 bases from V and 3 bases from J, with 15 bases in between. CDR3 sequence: CAISVGRQTYTEAFF. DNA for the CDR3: TGTGCCATCAGTGTGGGGAGACAGACATACACTGAAGCTTTCTTT.

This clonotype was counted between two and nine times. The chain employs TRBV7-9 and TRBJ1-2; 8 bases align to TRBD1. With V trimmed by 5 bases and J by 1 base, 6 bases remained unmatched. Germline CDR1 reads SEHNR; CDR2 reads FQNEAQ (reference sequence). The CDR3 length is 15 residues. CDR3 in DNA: TGTGCCAGCAGCACCTGGGGACAGGATAACTATGGCTACACCTTC. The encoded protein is CASSTWGQDNYGYTF.

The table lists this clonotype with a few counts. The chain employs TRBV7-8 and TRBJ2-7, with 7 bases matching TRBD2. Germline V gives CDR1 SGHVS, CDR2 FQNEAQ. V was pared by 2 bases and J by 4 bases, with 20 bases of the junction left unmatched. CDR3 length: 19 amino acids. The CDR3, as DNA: TGTGCCAGCAGCTTATCGTCTAGCGGCGGACTCAACATTAAATACGAGCAGTACTTC. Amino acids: CASSLSSSGGLNIKYEQYF.

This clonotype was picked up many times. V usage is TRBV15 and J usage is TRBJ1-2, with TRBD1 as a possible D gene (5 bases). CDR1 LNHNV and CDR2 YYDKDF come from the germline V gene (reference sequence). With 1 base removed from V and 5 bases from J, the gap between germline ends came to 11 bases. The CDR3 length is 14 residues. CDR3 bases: TGTGCCACCAGCAGAGCAGGGTCGGGTTATGGCTACACCTTC. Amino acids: CATSRAGSGYGYTF.

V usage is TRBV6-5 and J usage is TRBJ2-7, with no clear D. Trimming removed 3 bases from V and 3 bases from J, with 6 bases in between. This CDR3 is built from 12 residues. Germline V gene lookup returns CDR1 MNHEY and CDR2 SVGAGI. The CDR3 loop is CASSYVVYEQYF. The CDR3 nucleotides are TGTGCCAGCAGTTATGTGGTCTACGAGCAGTACTTC.

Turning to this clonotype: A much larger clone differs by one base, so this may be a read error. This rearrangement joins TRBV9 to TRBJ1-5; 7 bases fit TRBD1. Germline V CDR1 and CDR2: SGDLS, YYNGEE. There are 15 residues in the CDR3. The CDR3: CASSVTGEKGQPRHF. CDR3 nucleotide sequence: TGTGCCAGCAGCGTAACAGGGGAGAAAGGTCAGCCCCGGCATTTT.